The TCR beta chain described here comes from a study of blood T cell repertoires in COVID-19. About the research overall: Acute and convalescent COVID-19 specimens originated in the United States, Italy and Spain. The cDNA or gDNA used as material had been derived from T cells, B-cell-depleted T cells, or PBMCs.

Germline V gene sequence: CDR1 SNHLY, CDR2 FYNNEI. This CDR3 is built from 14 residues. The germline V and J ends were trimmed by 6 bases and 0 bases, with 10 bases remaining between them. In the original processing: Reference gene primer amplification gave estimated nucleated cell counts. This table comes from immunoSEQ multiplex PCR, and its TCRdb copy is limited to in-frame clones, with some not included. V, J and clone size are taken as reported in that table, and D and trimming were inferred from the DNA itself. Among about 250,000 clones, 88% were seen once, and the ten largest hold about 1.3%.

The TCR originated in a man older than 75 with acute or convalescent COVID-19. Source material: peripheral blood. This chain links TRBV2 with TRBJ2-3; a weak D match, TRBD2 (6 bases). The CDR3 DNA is TGTGCCAGCAGCGAGGGACTGAGCACAGATACGCAGTATTTT. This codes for CASSEGLSTDTQYF.